This TCR beta chain derives from a study of shared clonotypes between healthy human individuals. Across the whole study: The study used three CD4 naive, three CD4 memory, two CD8 naive and one CD8 memory plate per donor.

This CDR3 is built from 14 residues. J was trimmed by 4 bases and V by 2 bases; bases with no gene match: 2. Germline CDR1 reads SGHNT; CDR2 reads YYREEE (reference sequence). Libraries were prepared by immunoSEQ multiplex PCR; TCRdb keeps only in-frame clonotypes and omits some of them. The sample lists 2,100,000 or so clones, under 97% occurring once. This sequence was found in a man between 18 and 29 years old in good health. The rearrangement joins TRBV5-4 to TRBJ2-3; TRBD1 agrees at 9 bases. The sequencing sample was made of naive CD4+ T cells sorted from blood. The subset is: CD45RA+ positively selected. CDR3 sequence: CASSLTGGADTQYF. The DNA of the CDR3 is TGTGCCAGCAGCTTAACAGGGGGCGCAGATACGCAGTATTTT.